This T cell receptor (beta chain) was documented in a study of blood T cell repertoires in COVID-19. As for the study in general: COVID-19 samples, acute and convalescent, were from the United States, Italy and Spain. PBMCs, B-cell-depleted T cells, or T cells were the source of the cDNA or gDNA that made up the material.

Original processing notes: Amplification from reference gene primers served as the basis for estimated nucleated cell counts. TCRdb's copy holds only in-frame clones and misses some; the assay was immunoSEQ multiplex PCR. The D gene and trimming were derived from the DNA, and the V and J assignments and clone size from that table. The data show about 40,000 clones, approximately 88% seen once. CDR3 length: 14 amino acids. The J segment lost 2 bases and the V segment lost 6 bases, leaving 7 bases of the junction unmatched. Germline CDR1 reads SGHTA; CDR2 reads FQGNSA. Sample: peripheral blood. The chain employs TRBV7-2 and TRBJ2-7; TRBD2 agrees at 7 bases. The source of this sequence is a human donor in a cohort sampled during active COVID-19. CDR3 nucleotide sequence: TGTGCCAGCAGTCGGACTAGTCTAACCTACGAGCAGTACTTC. Residues: CASSRTSLTYEQYF.